This T cell receptor (beta chain) emerged from a study of T cells in Graves' hyperthyroidism and ophthalmopathy. This clonotype was seen a few times. There were TCR beta CDR3 regions amplified from RNA transcripts. RT-PCR in the first round (using the HTBI primer set) targeted the TCR CDR3. TCRdb re-derived calls from the multiplex PCR reads in MiXCR, one entry per CDR3 protein. In the table there are roughly 500,000 distinct CDR3 sequences, around 50% of which are singletons. CDR1 and CDR2 from the germline V gene are SGHRS and YFSETQ. The J segment lost 6 bases and the V segment lost 4 bases, leaving 8 bases of the junction unmatched. The CDR3 runs to 15 residues.

The sequence came from an adult woman with Graves' disease, either hyperthyroidism or ophthalmopathy (not recorded which). The chain uses TRBV5-1 and TRBJ1-2, with TRBD1 matching over 11 bases. The sequenced sample consisted of peripheral blood or thyroid tissue (not recorded which). CDR3 DNA sequence: TGCGCCAGCAGCACGTTGGACAGGGGGCGGGATGGCTACACCTTC. It specifies CASSTLDRGRDGYTF.